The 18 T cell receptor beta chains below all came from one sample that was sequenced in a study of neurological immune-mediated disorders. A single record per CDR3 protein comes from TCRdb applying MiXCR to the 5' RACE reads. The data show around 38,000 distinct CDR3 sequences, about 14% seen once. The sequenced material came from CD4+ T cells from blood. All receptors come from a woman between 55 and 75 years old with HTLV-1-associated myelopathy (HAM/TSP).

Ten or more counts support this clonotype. CDR3 coding DNA: TGTGCCAGCAGCGTAAGTGGCACCGGGGAGCTGTTTTTT. Its translation: CASSVSGTGELFF. The chain has TRBV9 and TRBJ2-2; D is undetermined. CDR1 and CDR2 from the germline V gene are SGDLS and YYNGEE. V was shortened by 1 base and J by 4 bases, with 5 bases between the two germline ends. CDR3 length: 13 residues.

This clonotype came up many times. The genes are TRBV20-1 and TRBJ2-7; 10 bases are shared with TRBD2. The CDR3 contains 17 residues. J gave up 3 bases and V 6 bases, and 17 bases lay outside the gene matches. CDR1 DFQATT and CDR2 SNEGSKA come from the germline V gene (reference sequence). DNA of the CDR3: TGCAGTGCCCTCCGACTAGCGGGTCCCCCACTAAGCTACGAGCAGTACTTC. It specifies CSALRLAGPPLSYEQYF.

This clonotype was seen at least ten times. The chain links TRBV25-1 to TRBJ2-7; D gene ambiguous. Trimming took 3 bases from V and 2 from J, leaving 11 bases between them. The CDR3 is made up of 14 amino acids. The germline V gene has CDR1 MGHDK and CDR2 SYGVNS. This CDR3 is CASSDALTPYEQYF. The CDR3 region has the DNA TGTGCCAGCAGTGACGCACTTACACCCTACGAGCAGTACTTC.

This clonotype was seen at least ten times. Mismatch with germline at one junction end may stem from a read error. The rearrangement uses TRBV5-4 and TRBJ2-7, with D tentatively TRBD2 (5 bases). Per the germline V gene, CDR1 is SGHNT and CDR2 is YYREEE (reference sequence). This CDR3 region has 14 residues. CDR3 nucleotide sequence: TGTGCCAGCAGTTTGGACTTAAGCTCCTACGAGCAGTACTTC. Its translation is CASSLDLSSYEQYF.

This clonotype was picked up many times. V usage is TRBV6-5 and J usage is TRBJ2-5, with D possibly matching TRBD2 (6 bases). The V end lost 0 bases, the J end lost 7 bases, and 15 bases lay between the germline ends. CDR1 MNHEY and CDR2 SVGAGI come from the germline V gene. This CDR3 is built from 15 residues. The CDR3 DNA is TGTGCCAGCAGTTACTCCAGGGTGGGACTCGCGACCCAGTACTTC. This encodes CASSYSRVGLATQYF.

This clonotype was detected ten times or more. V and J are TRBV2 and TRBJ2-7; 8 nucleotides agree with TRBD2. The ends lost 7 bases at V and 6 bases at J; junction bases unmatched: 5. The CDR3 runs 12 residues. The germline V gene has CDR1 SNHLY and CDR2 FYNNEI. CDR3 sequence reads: CASIRGTSEQYF. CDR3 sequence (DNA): TGTGCCAGCATCCGAGGGACTAGCGAGCAGTACTTC.

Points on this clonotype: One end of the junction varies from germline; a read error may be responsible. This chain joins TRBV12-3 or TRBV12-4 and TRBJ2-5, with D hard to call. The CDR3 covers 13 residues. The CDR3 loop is CAGSFMGKETQYF. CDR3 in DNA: TGTGCCGGCAGTTTCATGGGCAAAGAGACCCAGTACTTC.

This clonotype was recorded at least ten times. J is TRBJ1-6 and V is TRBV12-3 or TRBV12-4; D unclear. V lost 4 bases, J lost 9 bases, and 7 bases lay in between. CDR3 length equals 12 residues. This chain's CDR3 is CASSSWGSPLHF. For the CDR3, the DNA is TGTGCCAGCAGTTCATGGGGTTCACCCCTCCACTTT.

The CDR3 sequence: CSAPRGGEWTQYF. DNA of the CDR3: TGCAGTGCTCCTCGCGGGGGAGAATGGACCCAGTACTTC. The rearrangement uses TRBV20-1 and TRBJ2-5; TRBD2 aligns across 7 bases. The length of the CDR3 is 13 residues. From germline, CDR1 is DFQATT and CDR2 SNEGSKA (reference sequence). Trimming removed 5 bases from V and 7 bases from J; junction bases left unmatched: 10.

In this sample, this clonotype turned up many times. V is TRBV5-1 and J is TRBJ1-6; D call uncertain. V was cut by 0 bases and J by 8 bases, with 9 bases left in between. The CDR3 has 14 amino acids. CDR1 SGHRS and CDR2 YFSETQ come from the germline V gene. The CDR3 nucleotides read TGCGCCAGCAGCTTGGGGCAGGCCGATTCACCCCTCCACTTT. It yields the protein CASSLGQADSPLHF.

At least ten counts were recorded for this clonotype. The CDR3 sequence is CASSLWPRDRGYEQYF. CDR3 coding DNA: TGCGCCAGCAGCCTATGGCCCCGGGACAGGGGGTACGAGCAGTACTTC. The V and J genes are TRBV5-1 and TRBJ2-7; 11 positions agree with TRBD1. The ends lost 4 bases at V and 4 bases at J; junction bases unmatched: 10. The CDR3 covers 16 residues. Germline V lookup: CDR1 SGHRS, CDR2 YFSETQ.

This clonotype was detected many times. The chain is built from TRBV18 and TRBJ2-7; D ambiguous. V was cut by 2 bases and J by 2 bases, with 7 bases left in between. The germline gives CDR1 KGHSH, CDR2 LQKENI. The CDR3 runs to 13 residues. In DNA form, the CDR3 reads TGTGCCAGCTCACCAGCCCGGGCCTACGAGCAGTACTTC. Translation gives CASSPARAYEQYF.

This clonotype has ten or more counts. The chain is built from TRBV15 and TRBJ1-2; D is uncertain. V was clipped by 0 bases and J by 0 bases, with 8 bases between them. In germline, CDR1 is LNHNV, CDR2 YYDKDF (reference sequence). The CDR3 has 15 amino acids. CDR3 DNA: TGTGCCACCAGCAGAGACGTCAGCTCTAACTATGGCTACACCTTC. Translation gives CATSRDVSSNYGYTF.

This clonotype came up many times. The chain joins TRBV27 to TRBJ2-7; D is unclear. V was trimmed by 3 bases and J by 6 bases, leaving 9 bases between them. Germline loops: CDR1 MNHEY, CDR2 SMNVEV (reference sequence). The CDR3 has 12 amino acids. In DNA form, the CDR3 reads TGTGCCAGCAGTTTCCTTGGGCGCGAGCAGTACTTC. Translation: CASSFLGREQYF.

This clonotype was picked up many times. CDR3 nucleotide sequence: TGCGCCAGCAGCTCGGGGGGGTTTTATGGCTACACCTTC. This encodes CASSSGGFYGYTF. The chain employs TRBV5-1 and TRBJ1-2; tentatively, D is TRBD1 (5 bases). CDR1 and CDR2 from the germline V gene are SGHRS and YFSETQ. V shed 3 bases and J shed 5 bases, with 11 bases lying between them. The CDR3 loop spans 13 amino acids.

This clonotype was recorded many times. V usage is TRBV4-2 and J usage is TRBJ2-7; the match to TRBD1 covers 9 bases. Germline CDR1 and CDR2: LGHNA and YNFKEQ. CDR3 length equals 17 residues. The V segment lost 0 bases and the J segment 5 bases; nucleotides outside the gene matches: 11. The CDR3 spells CASSQEATGGGGDEQYF. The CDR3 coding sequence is TGTGCCAGCAGCCAAGAAGCGACAGGGGGGGGAGGGGACGAGCAGTACTTC.

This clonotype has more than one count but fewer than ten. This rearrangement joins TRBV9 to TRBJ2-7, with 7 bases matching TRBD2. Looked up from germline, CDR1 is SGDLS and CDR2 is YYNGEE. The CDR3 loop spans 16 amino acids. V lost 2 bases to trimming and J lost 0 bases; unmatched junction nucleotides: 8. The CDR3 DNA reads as TGTGCCAGCAGCGTCGAGCGGGGTAGACCCTCCTACGAGCAGTACTTC. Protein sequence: CASSVERGRPSYEQYF.

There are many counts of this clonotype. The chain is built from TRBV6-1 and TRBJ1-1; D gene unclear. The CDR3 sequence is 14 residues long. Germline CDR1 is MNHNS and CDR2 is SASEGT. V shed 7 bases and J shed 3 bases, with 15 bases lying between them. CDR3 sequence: CASIQRWGDTEAFF. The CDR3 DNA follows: TGTGCCAGCATCCAAAGGTGGGGAGACACTGAAGCTTTCTTT.